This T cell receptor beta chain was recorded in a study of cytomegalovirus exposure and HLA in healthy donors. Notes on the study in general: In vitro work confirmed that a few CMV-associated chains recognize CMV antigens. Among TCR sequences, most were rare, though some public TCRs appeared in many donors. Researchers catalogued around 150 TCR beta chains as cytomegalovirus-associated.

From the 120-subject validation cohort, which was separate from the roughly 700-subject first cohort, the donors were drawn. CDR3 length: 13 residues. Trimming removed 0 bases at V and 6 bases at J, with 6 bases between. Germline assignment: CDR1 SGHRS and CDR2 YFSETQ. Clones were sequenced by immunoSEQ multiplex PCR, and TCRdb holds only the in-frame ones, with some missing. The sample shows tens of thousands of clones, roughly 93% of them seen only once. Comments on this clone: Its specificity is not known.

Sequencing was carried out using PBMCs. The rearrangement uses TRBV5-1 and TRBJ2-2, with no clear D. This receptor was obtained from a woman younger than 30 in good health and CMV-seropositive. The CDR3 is CASSLGGAGELFF. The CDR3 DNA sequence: TGCGCCAGCAGCTTGGGAGGTGCCGGGGAGCTGTTTTTT.